This T cell receptor beta chain was obtained from a study of persistence of HIV-infected CD4 T cells. Study results and limitations: Compared with CD3/CD28-stimulated cells, CMV- and Gag-responding cells showed lower TCRbeta richness. Within sorted populations, more oligoclonal TCRs accompanied more oligoclonal proviruses.

The CDR3 is made up of 17 amino acids. The ends lost 3 bases at V and 3 bases at J; junction bases unmatched: 7. Per germline, CDR1 SGHNT and CDR2 YYREEE (reference sequence). An overlapping HIV-1 Gag peptide pool stimulated these cells at roughly 1 ug/peptide/mL. CD4+ T cells upregulating both CD40 ligand and CD69 were sorted as responding cells. Adults with HIV-1 started suppressive ART while chronically infected. Anti-CD28/CD49d costimulation, CD40-blocking antibody and enfuvirtide were given to CD8-depleted PBMCs for 15 to 20 hours. Sequencing used immunoSEQ version 4 in survey mode. Some clones are missing from TCRdb's copy, which holds only in-frame ones; the method was immunoSEQ multiplex PCR. Counted here are more than 30,000 clones, less than 75% occurring once; the ten biggest clones make up about 1.5%. This clone was picked up a small number of times. Its antigen is as yet unknown.

The input for sequencing was CD4+ T cells sorted from PBMCs after approximately 20-hour stimulation, taken from a patient who received antiretroviral therapy. The V call is TRBV5-4, the J call TRBJ2-2, with 11 bases lining up with TRBD1. The TCR originated in an adult man with HIV who was CMV-seropositive. The CDR3 region has the DNA TGTGCCAGCAGCTCGACGGGGACAGGGGGTGACACCGGGGAGCTGTTTTTT. Its protein product is CASSSTGTGGDTGELFF.